This T cell receptor (beta chain) was observed in a study of breast tumors, draining lymph nodes, adjacent tissues listed by TCRdb under 2016. Broadly, across the study: Breast cancer patients provided tumor, adjacent nontumor tissue and axillary lymph nodes, and the study compared the TCR beta repertoires across these three sources. The study was designed to assess the relationships and possible T-cell exchange between tumor, surrounding tissue and draining lymph node repertoires in human breast cancer. What the study reported, not specific to this receptor: A scenario in which most tumor T cells derive from the lymph node and then expand within tumor tissue was judged to be consistent with the data. The conclusion that tumor T cells originate in lymph nodes was framed as consistent with a hypothesis rather than directly demonstrated. In luminal-like breast cancer, tumor and nontumor tissue repertoires resembled each other significantly more than in basal-like breast cancer. Tumor T-cell repertoires showed less diversity than lymph node repertoires and more diversity than nontumor tissue repertoires, and tumor T-cell repertoires showed preferential V and J gene usage.

Taken from the germline V gene (reference sequence), the CDR1 and CDR2 loops are MNHNY and SVGAGI. The germline ends are 23 bases apart after V is trimmed by 6 bases and J by 5 bases. CDR3 length: 17 amino acids, cysteine to phenylalanine. Only the CDR3 portion is preserved as DNA: 51 bases, with reading frame beginning at the first base. Note on this clonotype: There is no known antigen for this receptor. Qualities for individual bases were not recorded, and no much larger clone is one base off.

Instrument used: Illumina HiSeq 2000. TCR beta chain libraries were generated through multiplex PCR amplification. High-throughput sequencing was used to analyze the amplified TCR beta chain products. In TCRdb, the public reads were trimmed at Q25 with fastp and aligned with MiXCR, with productive beta chains retained. Merged by CDR3 protein, the rows form single entries marked with the most common genes and DNA. For this sample there are fewer than 200,000 distinct CDR3 sequences; around a third appear just once. The ten largest clones take up 3.5% to 4.5% of the sample. The lymph node samples were taken from the axillary draining lymph nodes of breast cancer patients.

Sequenced sample: axillary lymph node tissue. This chain joins TRBV6-6 to TRBJ1-5; the D gene cannot be named for sure. This TCR came from a female donor with breast cancer. Some clones in this sample may be carry-over from other donors' samples. The CDR3 protein sequence reads: CASSQLGSVGLDQPQHF. Read as DNA, the sequence is TGTGCCAGCAGCCAACTCGGGTCCGTGGGGTTGGATCAGCCCCAGCATTTT.